A selection of T cell receptor beta chains follows, all from one sample in a study of blood T cell repertoires in COVID-19. TCRdb keeps only in-frame clones here, not all; method: immunoSEQ multiplex PCR. The data show some 97,000 clones, roughly 87% seen once. Sequenced input: peripheral blood. The receptors were gathered from a woman aged 55-75 years with acute or convalescent COVID-19. Both conserved end residues are part of each CDR3. The order of the fields is V gene, J gene, CDR3 protein.

v_gene: TRBV9; j_gene: TRBJ2-1; CDR3aa: CASSDQDFYNEQFF
v_gene: TRBV6-5; j_gene: TRBJ2-7; CDR3aa: CASRLSYQGHYEQYF
v_gene: TRBV6-1; j_gene: TRBJ2-1; CDR3aa: CASSELAGEYNEQFF
v_gene: TRBV30; j_gene: TRBJ2-5; CDR3aa: CAWRGQGRTQYF
v_gene: TRBV5-1; j_gene: TRBJ1-1; CDR3aa: CASSSDPWGGKTEAFF
v_gene: TRBV12-3/TRBV12-4; j_gene: TRBJ1-1; CDR3aa: CASTLQVNTEAFF
v_gene: TRBV11-2; j_gene: TRBJ2-2; CDR3aa: CASSFGGSGELFF
v_gene: TRBV6-4; j_gene: TRBJ2-3; CDR3aa: CASSATGEADTQYF
v_gene: TRBV6-5; j_gene: TRBJ2-2; CDR3aa: CASSYSEAGELFF
v_gene: TRBV5-1; j_gene: TRBJ1-2; CDR3aa: CASRTSGGRNYGYTF
v_gene: TRBV7-3; j_gene: TRBJ2-2; CDR3aa: CASSSSGSTAGELFF
v_gene: TRBV28; j_gene: TRBJ1-3; CDR3aa: CASRGGGSGNTIYF
v_gene: TRBV9; j_gene: TRBJ2-1; CDR3aa: CASSVAGGDYNEQFF
v_gene: TRBV6-6; j_gene: TRBJ1-2; CDR3aa: CASSSPTHSNYGYTF
v_gene: TRBV3-1/TRBV3-2; j_gene: TRBJ2-7; CDR3aa: CASSQDPGGWDEQYF
v_gene: TRBV6-5; j_gene: TRBJ1-2; CDR3aa: CASSYSTGTYGYTF
v_gene: TRBV29-1; j_gene: TRBJ2-1; CDR3aa: CSVDGWVAGIRGEQFF
v_gene: TRBV12-5; j_gene: TRBJ2-5; CDR3aa: CASGLVSRRGAGETQYF
v_gene: TRBV28; j_gene: TRBJ1-3; CDR3aa: CASQAGQGRNTIYF
v_gene: TRBV3-1/TRBV3-2; j_gene: TRBJ2-5; CDR3aa: CASSGLAGGETQYF
v_gene: TRBV5-1; j_gene: TRBJ1-6; CDR3aa: CASKTTSSYNSPLHF
v_gene: TRBV27; j_gene: TRBJ1-1; CDR3aa: CASSRGIGNTEAFF
v_gene: TRBV4-1; j_gene: TRBJ2-5; CDR3aa: CASSQNRGDQYF
v_gene: TRBV28; j_gene: TRBJ2-6; CDR3aa: CASSPGQAGANVLTF
v_gene: TRBV19; j_gene: TRBJ1-2; CDR3aa: CASTQSGTNYGYTF